Detailed here is one T cell receptor beta chain. This clonotype occurred a few times. Its antigen specificity is not known. One base away there is no much larger clone; base qualities are not given. The germline V gene encodes CDR1 SQVTM and CDR2 ANQGSEA. The CDR3 holds 14 amino acids from the cysteine to the phenylalanine. Only the CDR3 DNA stays, 42 bases, in frame from base 1. Libraries came from PCR. For sequencing, an Illumina HiSeq 2500 was employed. Molecular barcoding was employed in the preparation of TCR libraries, with unique molecular identifiers being used to normalize TCRbeta repertoire quantification. TCRdb handled the public reads itself, with Q25 trimming in fastp and clone calling in MiXCR, and kept productive beta chains. For every CDR3 protein sequence, its rows merge into one entry that carries the most common genes and DNA. This sample lists hundreds of thousands of distinct CDR3 sequences; roughly 8.1% were detected once. The ten biggest clones cover 35% to 40% of the sample.

This sample's treatment or condition label indicates: allogeneic hematopoietic cell transplantation with graft depleted of TCRalphabeta T cells and CD19 B cells. The transplant recipients were children given TCRalphabeta/CD19-depleted allogeneic hematopoietic cell grafts. The source of the sample is a study of T-cell reconstitution after alpha-beta-depleted transplantation in children (dated by TCRdb to between 2015 and 2016). The study in broad terms: Using TCR repertoire profiling, the study followed T-cell immune reconstitution in a quantitative way in children after TCRalphabeta/CD19-depleted allogeneic hematopoietic cell transplantation. Results the study describes overall, beyond this receptor: Over subsequent months, a decline in hyperexpanded clone frequencies was noted, and after one year, T-cell counts and TCRbeta diversity were mostly ascribed to newly produced T cells. In some patients, the high TCRbeta diversity seen at day 60 was put down to recipient T cells and intrathymic progenitors that had survived conditioning. The apparently early recovery of alphabetaT-cell counts about two months after transplant reportedly depended on only several hundred rapidly expanded clones that came from non-depleted graft cells.

Recombination linked TRBV29-1 to TRBJ2-3, and TRBD1 matches 10 of the central bases. The origin of this receptor is a male patient under 10 years old who had a stem cell transplant for acute myeloid leukemia, so the T cells may come from the graft donor. Sequences were derived from PBMCs, mostly from graft donor cells, sampled 360 days after TCRalphabeta/CD19-depleted stem cell transplant. The nucleotides are TGCACGTCGACAGGGACAGGGGATCCAGATACGCAGTATTTT. Its translation reads: CTSTGTGDPDTQYF.